The present TCR beta chain was sequenced within a study of shared clonotypes between healthy human individuals. Findings and limits, study-wide: Though the depth was large, rarefaction showed that sorted-subset sequencing was incomplete.

The CDR3 has 15 residues. Trimming cost V 5 bases and J 1 base, with 15 bases left between them. In germline, CDR1 is LNHNV, CDR2 YYDKDF (reference sequence). Sequencing was performed with immunoSEQ multiplex PCR; in TCRdb, only in-frame clones are kept and a portion is missing. The table has more than 2,000,000 clones, 85% to 95% seen once. CD4+ cells yielded CD45RA+ naive and CD45RA-negative memory subsets. This clone was counted a few times. Its matching antigen is unknown. The sequenced sample was naive CD4+ T cells from PBMCs. The subset is: CD45RA+ positively selected. The genes are TRBV15 and TRBJ2-7, with a possible D match to TRBD1 (5 bases). This receptor was taken from a young man in good health. Some clones in this sample may be carry-over from other donors' samples. CDR3 nucleotide sequence: TGTGCCACCAGCGGAAACAGGTCAGAGTCCTACGAGCAGTACTTC. This gives the protein CATSGNRSESYEQYF.